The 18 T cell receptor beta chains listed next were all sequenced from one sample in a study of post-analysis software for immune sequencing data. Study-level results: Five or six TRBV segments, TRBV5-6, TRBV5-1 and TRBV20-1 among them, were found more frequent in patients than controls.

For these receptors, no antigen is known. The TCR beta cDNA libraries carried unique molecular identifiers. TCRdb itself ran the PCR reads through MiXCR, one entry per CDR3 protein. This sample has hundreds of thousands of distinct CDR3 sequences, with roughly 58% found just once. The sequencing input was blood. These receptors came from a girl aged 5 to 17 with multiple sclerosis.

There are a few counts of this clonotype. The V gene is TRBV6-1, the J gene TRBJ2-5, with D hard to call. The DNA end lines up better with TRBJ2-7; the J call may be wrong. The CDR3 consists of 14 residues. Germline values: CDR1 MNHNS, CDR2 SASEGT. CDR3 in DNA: TGTGCCAGCAGTGATATCATGATGGAGTACGAGCAGTACTTC. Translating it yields CASSDIMMEYEQYF.

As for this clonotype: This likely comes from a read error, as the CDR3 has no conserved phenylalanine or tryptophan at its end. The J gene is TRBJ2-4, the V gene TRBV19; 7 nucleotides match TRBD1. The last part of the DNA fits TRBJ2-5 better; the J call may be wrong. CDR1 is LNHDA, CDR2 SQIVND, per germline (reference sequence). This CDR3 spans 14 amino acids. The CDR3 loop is CASSTQQGWETQYV. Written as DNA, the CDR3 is TGTGCCAGTAGTACTCAACAGGGGTGGGAGACCCAGTACGTC.

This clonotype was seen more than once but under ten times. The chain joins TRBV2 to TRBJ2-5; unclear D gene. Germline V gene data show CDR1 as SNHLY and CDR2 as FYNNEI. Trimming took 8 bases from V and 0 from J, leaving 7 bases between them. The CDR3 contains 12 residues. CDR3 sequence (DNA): TGTGCCAGCTTCGAACACCAAGAGACCCAGTACTTC. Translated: CASFEHQETQYF.

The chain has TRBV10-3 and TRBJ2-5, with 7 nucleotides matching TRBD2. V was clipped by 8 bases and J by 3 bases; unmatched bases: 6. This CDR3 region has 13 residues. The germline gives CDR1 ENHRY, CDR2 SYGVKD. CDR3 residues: CAIGGTIKETQYF. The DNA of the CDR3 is TGTGCCATCGGAGGGACTATCAAAGAGACCCAGTACTTC.

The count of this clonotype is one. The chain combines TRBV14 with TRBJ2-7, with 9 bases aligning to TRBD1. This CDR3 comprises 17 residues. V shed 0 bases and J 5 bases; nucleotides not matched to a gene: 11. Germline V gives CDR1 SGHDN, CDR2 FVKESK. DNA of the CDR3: TGTGCCAGCAGCCAAGATCGGGTACAGGGGGCGCTTCACGAGCAGTACTTC. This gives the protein CASSQDRVQGALHEQYF.

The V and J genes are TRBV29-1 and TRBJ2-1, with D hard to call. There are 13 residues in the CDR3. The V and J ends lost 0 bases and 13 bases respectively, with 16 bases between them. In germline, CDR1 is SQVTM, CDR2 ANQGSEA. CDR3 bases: TGCAGCGTTGAAGATAGCACCGCCCCTAACCAGTTCTTC. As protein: CSVEDSTAPNQFF.

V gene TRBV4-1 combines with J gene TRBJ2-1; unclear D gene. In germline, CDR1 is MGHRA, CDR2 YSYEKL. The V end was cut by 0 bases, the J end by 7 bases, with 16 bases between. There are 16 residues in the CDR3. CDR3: CASSQDAARMGNEQFF. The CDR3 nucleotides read TGCGCCAGCAGCCAAGATGCCGCCAGAATGGGGAATGAGCAGTTCTTC.

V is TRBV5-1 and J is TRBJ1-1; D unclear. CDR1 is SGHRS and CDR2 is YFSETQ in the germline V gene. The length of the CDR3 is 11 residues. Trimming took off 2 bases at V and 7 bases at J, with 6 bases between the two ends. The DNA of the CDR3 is TGCGCCAGCAGCTTAGGGATTGAAGCTTTCTTT. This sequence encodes CASSLGIEAFF.

In nucleotides, the CDR3 is TGTGCCAGCAGCAACGCGGCGGGGGGGGTTAGCACAGATACGCAGTATTTT. Translating it yields CASSNAAGGVSTDTQYF. The chain employs TRBV6-4 and TRBJ2-3; 9 bases line up with TRBD2. Germline values: CDR1 MRHNA, CDR2 SNTAGT. The CDR3 sequence is 17 residues long. Germline trimming cut 6 bases from V and 0 bases from J; bases unmatched to any gene: 10.

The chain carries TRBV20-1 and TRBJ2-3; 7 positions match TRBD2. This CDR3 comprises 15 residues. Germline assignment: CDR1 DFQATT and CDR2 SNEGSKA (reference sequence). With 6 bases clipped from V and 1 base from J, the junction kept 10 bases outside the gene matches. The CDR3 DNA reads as TGCAGTGCCGCTGGGGGGGAGGGGCGCACAGATACGCAGTATTTT. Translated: CSAAGGEGRTDTQYF.

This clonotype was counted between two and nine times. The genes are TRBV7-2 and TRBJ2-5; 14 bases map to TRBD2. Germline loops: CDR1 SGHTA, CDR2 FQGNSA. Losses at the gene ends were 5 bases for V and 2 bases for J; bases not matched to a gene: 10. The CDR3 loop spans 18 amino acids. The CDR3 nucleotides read TGTGCCAGCAGCCGAGGACTAGCGGGGGGCGGACTACAAGAGACCCAGTACTTC. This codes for CASSRGLAGGGLQETQYF.

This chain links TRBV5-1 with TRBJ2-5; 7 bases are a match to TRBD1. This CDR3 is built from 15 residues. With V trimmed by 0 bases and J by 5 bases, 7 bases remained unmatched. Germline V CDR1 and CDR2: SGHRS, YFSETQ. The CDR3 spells CASSLGTGSAETQYF. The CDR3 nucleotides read TGCGCCAGCAGCTTGGGGACAGGAAGCGCGGAGACCCAGTACTTC.

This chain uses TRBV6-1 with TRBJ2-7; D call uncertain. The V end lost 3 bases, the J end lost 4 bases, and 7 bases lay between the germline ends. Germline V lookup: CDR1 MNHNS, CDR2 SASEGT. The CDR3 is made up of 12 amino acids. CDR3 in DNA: TGTGCCAGCAGTGAGAACCGTTACGAGCAGTACTTC. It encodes CASSENRYEQYF.

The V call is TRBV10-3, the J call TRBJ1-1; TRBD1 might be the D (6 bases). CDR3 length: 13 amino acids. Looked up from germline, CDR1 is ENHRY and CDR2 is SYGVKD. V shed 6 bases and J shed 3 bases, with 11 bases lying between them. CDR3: CAIRVTGYTEAFF. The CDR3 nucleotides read TGTGCCATCAGGGTGACAGGATACACTGAAGCTTTCTTT.

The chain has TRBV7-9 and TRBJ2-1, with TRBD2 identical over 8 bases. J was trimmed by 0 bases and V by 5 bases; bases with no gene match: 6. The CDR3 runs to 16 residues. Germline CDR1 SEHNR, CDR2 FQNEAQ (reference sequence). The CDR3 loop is CASSPYSGNSYNEQFF. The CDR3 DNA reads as TGTGCCAGCAGCCCCTATAGCGGGAACTCCTACAATGAGCAGTTCTTC.

In DNA, the CDR3 is TGTGCCAGCAGCCGGGGGTTCAGCTCCTACAATGAGCAGTTCTTC. Its translation: CASSRGFSSYNEQFF. The rearrangement joins TRBV12-3 or TRBV12-4 to TRBJ2-1, with D possibly TRBD2 on 6 matching bases. The V end lost 6 bases, the J end lost 0 bases, and 12 bases lay between the germline ends. The CDR3 is 15 residues long.

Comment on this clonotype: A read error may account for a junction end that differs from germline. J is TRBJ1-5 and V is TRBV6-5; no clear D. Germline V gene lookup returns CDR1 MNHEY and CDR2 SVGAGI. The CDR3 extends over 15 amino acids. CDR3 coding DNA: TGTGCCAGCAGTTACAAGCCTGATAGCAATCAGTCCCAGCATTTT. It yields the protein CASSYKPDSNQSQHF.

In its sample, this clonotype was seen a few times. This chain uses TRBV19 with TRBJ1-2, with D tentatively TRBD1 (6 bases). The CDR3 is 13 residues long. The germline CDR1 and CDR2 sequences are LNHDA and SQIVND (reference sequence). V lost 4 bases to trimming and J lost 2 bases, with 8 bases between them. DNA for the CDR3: TGTGCCAGTAGTAAGGGGGTAAACTATGGCTACACCTTC. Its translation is CASSKGVNYGYTF. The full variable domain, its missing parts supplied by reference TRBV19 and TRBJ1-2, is DGGITQSPKYLFRKEGQNVTLSCEQNLNHDAMYWYRQDPGQGLRLIYYSQIVNDFQKGDIAEGYSVSREKKESFPLTVTSAQKNPTAFYLCASSKGVNYGYTFGSGTRLTVV.